The rows below give T cell receptor beta chains drawn from one sample of a study of cytomegalovirus exposure and HLA in healthy donors. Sequenced by immunoSEQ multiplex PCR; TCRdb stores in-frame clones only, minus some. The sample lists 64,000 or so clones, over 75% occurring once. Sequences were obtained from PBMCs. The receptors originated from a female donor in good health and CMV-seronegative. The CDR3 runs from the conserved cysteine through the conserved F or W. D genes are given only for firm matches. The size of a clone is reported for some rows only, either as once, few or many, or as a class for expanded clones.

j_call: TRBJ1-1
d_call: NA
v_call: TRBV27
clone_size: NA
cdr3_nt: TGTGCCAGCATCCCGGACAGAATGAACACTGAAGCTTTCTTT
cdr3_aa: CASIPDRMNTEAFF

j_call: TRBJ1-2
d_call: TRBD1
v_call: TRBV18
clone_size: NA
cdr3_nt: TGTGCCAGCTCACCCCGGACAGGGGACTATGGCTACACCTTC
cdr3_aa: CASSPRTGDYGYTF

j_call: TRBJ2-7
d_call: NA
v_call: TRBV28
clone_size: NA
cdr3_nt: TGTGCCAGCAGCCAGCCTGACTATCTCGTTACCTACGAGCAGTACTTC
cdr3_aa: CASSQPDYLVTYEQYF

j_call: TRBJ1-2
d_call: NA
v_call: TRBV5-6
clone_size: NA
cdr3_nt: TGCGCCAGCAGCTTAGGACAGATCCTCTATGGCTACACCTTC
cdr3_aa: CASSLGQILYGYTF

j_call: TRBJ2-5
d_call: TRBD1
v_call: TRBV5-1
clone_size: NA
cdr3_nt: TGCGCCAGCAGTGACCGGTCAGGGGGCCGAGAGACCCAGTACTTC
cdr3_aa: CASSDRSGGRETQYF

j_call: TRBJ1-5
d_call: NA
v_call: TRBV27
clone_size: NA
cdr3_nt: TGTGCCAGCAGCACATACACAGGGCTTAATAGCAATCAGCCCCAGCATTTT
cdr3_aa: CASSTYTGLNSNQPQHF

j_call: TRBJ2-1
d_call: TRBD1
v_call: TRBV27
clone_size: NA
cdr3_nt: TGTGCCAGCCAAGGCCCCCGGGACAGGGGAAAATGGGGGTCCTACAATGAGCAGTTCTTC
cdr3_aa: CASQGPRDRGKWGSYNEQFF

j_call: TRBJ2-7
d_call: TRBD2
v_call: TRBV5-1
clone_size: NA
cdr3_nt: TGCGCCAGCAGCCCCTCTAGCGGGAGCCCTACCTACGAGCAGTACTTC
cdr3_aa: CASSPSSGSPTYEQYF

j_call: TRBJ2-1
d_call: TRBD1
v_call: TRBV2
clone_size: NA
cdr3_nt: TGTGCCAGCCGGACAGGGTTTGAGCAGTTCTTC
cdr3_aa: CASRTGFEQFF

j_call: TRBJ2-5
d_call: TRBD1
v_call: TRBV15
clone_size: NA
cdr3_nt: TGTGCCACCAGCAGAGGGGGACAGAGGTACCAAGAGACCCAGTACTTC
cdr3_aa: CATSRGGQRYQETQYF

j_call: TRBJ1-1
d_call: NA
v_call: TRBV14
clone_size: NA
cdr3_nt: TGTGCCAGCAGCCAGACCGGGGTGAACACTGAAGCTTTCTTT
cdr3_aa: CASSQTGVNTEAFF

j_call: TRBJ1-1
d_call: NA
v_call: TRBV28
clone_size: NA
cdr3_nt: TGTGCCAGCAGCCTAGATTGGAACACTGAAGCTTTCTTT
cdr3_aa: CASSLDWNTEAFF

j_call: TRBJ2-5
d_call: TRBD1
v_call: TRBV6-1
clone_size: NA
cdr3_nt: TGTGCCAGCAGTGAACAGGGGGCCACAGGGAACCAAGAGACCCAGTACTTC
cdr3_aa: CASSEQGATGNQETQYF

j_call: TRBJ2-2
d_call: NA
v_call: TRBV7-2
clone_size: NA
cdr3_nt: TGTGCCAGCAGCTTATTTTACAGTACGAACACCGGGGAGCTGTTTTTT
cdr3_aa: CASSLFYSTNTGELFF

j_call: TRBJ1-6
d_call: TRBD1
v_call: TRBV5-1
clone_size: NA
cdr3_nt: TGCGCCAGCAGCTCAGGGACAGGCGGAAATTCACCCCTCCACTTT
cdr3_aa: CASSSGTGGNSPLHF

j_call: TRBJ2-7
d_call: TRBD1
v_call: TRBV19
clone_size: NA
cdr3_nt: TGTGCCAGTAGTAGCCCGGGACAGCGATACGAGCAGTACTTC
cdr3_aa: CASSSPGQRYEQYF

j_call: TRBJ2-7
d_call: TRBD2
v_call: TRBV7-8
clone_size: NA
cdr3_nt: TGTGCCAGCAGCCCGCGGGAGCTCTCCTACGAGCAGTACTTC
cdr3_aa: CASSPRELSYEQYF

j_call: TRBJ2-1
d_call: NA
v_call: TRBV9
clone_size: NA
cdr3_nt: TGTGCCAGCAGCGTTTCAGGGTTAGTATCGCCCAATGAGCAGTTCTTC
cdr3_aa: CASSVSGLVSPNEQFF

j_call: TRBJ2-1
d_call: TRBD2
v_call: TRBV11-2
clone_size: NA
cdr3_nt: TGTGCCAGCAGCTGGGGACTAGCGGGAGGTGCGTACAATGAGCAGTTCTTC
cdr3_aa: CASSWGLAGGAYNEQFF

j_call: TRBJ1-2
d_call: TRBD1
v_call: TRBV18
clone_size: once
cdr3_nt: TGTGCCAGCTCACCCGACAGGGGCGGGTATGGCTACACCTTC
cdr3_aa: CASSPDRGGYGYTF

j_call: TRBJ1-4
d_call: TRBD1
v_call: TRBV5-1
clone_size: once
cdr3_nt: TGCGCCAGCAGCTTTACAGGGGTATATGGTGAAAAACTGTTTTTT
cdr3_aa: CASSFTGVYGEKLFF

j_call: TRBJ1-6
d_call: TRBD1
v_call: TRBV29-1
clone_size: NA
cdr3_nt: TGCAGCGTGGGGGACAGTACTCTTTCACCCCTCCACTTT
cdr3_aa: CSVGDSTLSPLHF

j_call: TRBJ1-1
d_call: TRBD1
v_call: TRBV5-1
clone_size: NA
cdr3_nt: TGCGCCAGCCGACCCGGGACAGGGATTTGGGGCACTGAAGCTTTCTTT
cdr3_aa: CASRPGTGIWGTEAFF

j_call: TRBJ1-6
d_call: TRBD1
v_call: TRBV28
clone_size: NA
cdr3_nt: TGTGCCAGCAGTTTAGGGGACAGGGGAAATTCACCCCTCCACTTT
cdr3_aa: CASSLGDRGNSPLHF

j_call: TRBJ1-4
d_call: TRBD1
v_call: TRBV5-8
clone_size: NA
cdr3_nt: TGTGCCAGCAGCTCGGGACAGGGGACTGAAAAACTGTTTTTT
cdr3_aa: CASSSGQGTEKLFF

j_call: TRBJ2-7
d_call: NA
v_call: TRBV7-2
clone_size: NA
cdr3_nt: TGTGCCAGCAGCTTAGTTAACTCCCGAAACGAGCAGTACTTC
cdr3_aa: CASSLVNSRNEQYF

j_call: TRBJ2-1
d_call: NA
v_call: TRBV29-1
clone_size: few
cdr3_nt: TGCAGCGTCGCCCGACAGGAGTCCAATGAGCAGTTCTTC
cdr3_aa: CSVARQESNEQFF

j_call: TRBJ2-1
d_call: TRBD2
v_call: TRBV27
clone_size: NA
cdr3_nt: TGTGCCAGCAGTAAGCTCTTCGTCGTAGCGGGAGTACACAATGAGCAGTTCTTC
cdr3_aa: CASSKLFVVAGVHNEQFF

j_call: TRBJ2-1
d_call: TRBD1
v_call: TRBV7-3
clone_size: NA
cdr3_nt: TGTGCCAGCAGCTTAGGGACAGGCCTATACAATGAGCAGTTCTTC
cdr3_aa: CASSLGTGLYNEQFF

j_call: TRBJ2-3
d_call: NA
v_call: TRBV7-9
clone_size: NA
cdr3_nt: TGTGCCAGCAACCCAAGCTGGCAGGGCTCTAGCACAGATACGCAGTATTTT
cdr3_aa: CASNPSWQGSSTDTQYF

j_call: TRBJ2-7
d_call: NA
v_call: TRBV7-9
clone_size: NA
cdr3_nt: TGTGCCAGCCGCGCCGGGGACGAGCAGTACTTC
cdr3_aa: CASRAGDEQYF

j_call: TRBJ2-7
d_call: NA
v_call: TRBV5-1
clone_size: NA
cdr3_nt: TGCGCCAGCAGCTTGGAAGTTTTTAGCGGCCTCCCCTCCTACGAGCAGTACTTC
cdr3_aa: CASSLEVFSGLPSYEQYF

j_call: TRBJ1-4
d_call: TRBD1
v_call: TRBV19
clone_size: once
cdr3_nt: TGTGCCAGTACTGCAGGGCCAGGGGGCGCGGAAAAACTGTTTTTT
cdr3_aa: CASTAGPGGAEKLFF

j_call: TRBJ2-3
d_call: TRBD1
v_call: TRBV29-1
clone_size: NA
cdr3_nt: TGCAGCGTCAACAGGGGGCTTACAGATACGCAGTATTTT
cdr3_aa: CSVNRGLTDTQYF

j_call: TRBJ1-1
d_call: NA
v_call: TRBV5-4
clone_size: NA
cdr3_nt: TGTGCCAGCAGCTTGGCAGGGGTTCACACTGAAGCTTTCTTT
cdr3_aa: CASSLAGVHTEAFF

j_call: TRBJ1-6
d_call: NA
v_call: TRBV21-1
clone_size: NA
cdr3_nt: TGTGCCAGCAGCGGCCCAGGATACGGGGGGGGCTTCAATTCACCCCTCCACTTT
cdr3_aa: CASSGPGYGGGFNSPLHF

j_call: TRBJ2-4
d_call: TRBD1
v_call: TRBV5-6
clone_size: NA
cdr3_nt: TGTGCCAGCAGCTTGGTTTTACAGGGGGAAGCCAAAAACATTCAGTACTTC
cdr3_aa: CASSLVLQGEAKNIQYF

j_call: TRBJ1-4
d_call: NA
v_call: TRBV29-1
clone_size: NA
cdr3_nt: TGCAGCGCAAACAGGGACCCTAATGAAAAACTGTTTTTT
cdr3_aa: CSANRDPNEKLFF

j_call: TRBJ1-2
d_call: NA
v_call: TRBV9
clone_size: once
cdr3_nt: TGTGCCAGCAGCGCCTATACAGGGAAAGCTAACTATGGCTACACCTTC
cdr3_aa: CASSAYTGKANYGYTF

j_call: TRBJ2-7
d_call: NA
v_call: TRBV6-5
clone_size: NA
cdr3_nt: TGTGCCAGTAAAGTGGGCAGGGGGGCTTCGTACGAGCAGTACTTC
cdr3_aa: CASKVGRGASYEQYF

j_call: TRBJ2-3
d_call: TRBD2
v_call: TRBV27
clone_size: NA
cdr3_nt: TGTGCCAGCAGTTTGGGCTACGGGAGGACAGATACGCAGTATTTT
cdr3_aa: CASSLGYGRTDTQYF

j_call: TRBJ1-5
d_call: NA
v_call: TRBV27
clone_size: NA
cdr3_nt: TGTGCCAGCAGTCCCCTGGCATTTAGCAATCAGCCCCAGCATTTT
cdr3_aa: CASSPLAFSNQPQHF

j_call: TRBJ1-4
d_call: TRBD1
v_call: TRBV19
clone_size: NA
cdr3_nt: TGTGCCAGTAGAGACAGGGGGCTTGAAAAACTGTTTTTT
cdr3_aa: CASRDRGLEKLFF

j_call: TRBJ2-7
d_call: TRBD1
v_call: TRBV6-5
clone_size: NA
cdr3_nt: TGTGCCAGCCAAACCCGGGACAGAGAATACGAGCAGTACTTC
cdr3_aa: CASQTRDREYEQYF

j_call: TRBJ2-7
d_call: NA
v_call: TRBV6-1
clone_size: NA
cdr3_nt: TGTGCCAGCAGTGAAGAGGGGAGGGGGGGATACGAGCAGTACTTC
cdr3_aa: CASSEEGRGGYEQYF

j_call: TRBJ1-3
d_call: TRBD1
v_call: TRBV2
clone_size: NA
cdr3_nt: TGTGCCAGCAGCGTCCTTTCTGGGACAGGAGGAAACACCATATATTTT
cdr3_aa: CASSVLSGTGGNTIYF

j_call: TRBJ1-5
d_call: NA
v_call: TRBV15
clone_size: once
cdr3_nt: TGTGCCACCAGCAGAGATAACACACGCAATCAGCCCCAGCATTTT
cdr3_aa: CATSRDNTRNQPQHF

j_call: TRBJ2-7
d_call: NA
v_call: TRBV27
clone_size: NA
cdr3_nt: TGTGCCAGCACCCAAATTCCAGGGGTCGAGCAGTACTTC
cdr3_aa: CASTQIPGVEQYF

j_call: TRBJ2-2
d_call: TRBD2
v_call: TRBV5-1
clone_size: once
cdr3_nt: TGCGCCAGCAGCGAGGGACTAGCGGGGGGCACCGGGGAGCTGTTTTTT
cdr3_aa: CASSEGLAGGTGELFF

j_call: TRBJ2-5
d_call: NA
v_call: TRBV5-5
clone_size: NA
cdr3_nt: TGTGCCAGCAGCTTGGGGGCCCTTTTGGAGACCCAGTACTTC
cdr3_aa: CASSLGALLETQYF

j_call: TRBJ1-2
d_call: NA
v_call: TRBV6-1
clone_size: NA
cdr3_nt: TGTGCCAGCAGTGAAGGGTATGACAGGAACTATGGCTACACCTTC
cdr3_aa: CASSEGYDRNYGYTF

j_call: TRBJ2-2
d_call: NA
v_call: TRBV2
clone_size: NA
cdr3_nt: TGTGCCAGTAAAACCCTCGGGGGAACCGGGACCGGGGAGCTGTTTTTT
cdr3_aa: CASKTLGGTGTGELFF

j_call: TRBJ2-7
d_call: NA
v_call: TRBV6-1
clone_size: NA
cdr3_nt: TGTGCCAGCCAGAGAGTCTCGGGGGAGCAGTACTTC
cdr3_aa: CASQRVSGEQYF

j_call: TRBJ2-7
d_call: TRBD1
v_call: TRBV5-6
clone_size: NA
cdr3_nt: TGTGCCAGCAGCTTGAGGTTTGACAGGGGCTACGAGCAGTACTTC
cdr3_aa: CASSLRFDRGYEQYF

j_call: TRBJ1-5
d_call: NA
v_call: TRBV6-1
clone_size: NA
cdr3_nt: TGTGCCAGCACCGGACAATCAAGGGGCAATCAGCCCCAGCATTTT
cdr3_aa: CASTGQSRGNQPQHF

j_call: TRBJ2-2
d_call: NA
v_call: TRBV9
clone_size: NA
cdr3_nt: TGTGCCAGCGATTCGGTCCCCGGGGAGCTGTTTTTT
cdr3_aa: CASDSVPGELFF